This T cell receptor (beta chain) was profiled in a study of PD-L1 blockade in urothelial cancer. Assay used: immunoSEQ multiplex PCR; TCRdb lists only in-frame clones, some missing. The table has about 90,000 clones, roughly 90% seen once. V lost 1 base and J lost 7, with 17 bases in between. Germline CDR1 is SGHTA and CDR2 is FQGNSA. This CDR3 is 15 amino acids long. The chain carries TRBV7-2 and TRBJ2-7; D possibly corresponds to TRBD2 (7 bases). This material consisted of PBMCs, taken around atezolizumab (anti-PD-L1) treatment. The receptor's source is a man in his sixties with urothelial cancer. The CDR3 bases are TGTGCCAGCAGCTTAGATAGGGGGAGGGACCCGGAGCAGTACTTC. Protein product: CASSLDRGRDPEQYF. Complete variable domain (other parts from reference TRBV7-2 and TRBJ2-7): GAGVSQSPSNKVTEKGKDVELRCDPISGHTALYWYRQSLGQGLEFLIYFQGNSAPDKSGLPSDRFSAERTGGSVSTLTIQRTQQEDSAVYLCASSLDRGRDPEQYFGPGTRLTVT.